These 21 T cell receptor beta chains were all obtained from the same sample, sequenced in a study of Ad26.COV2.S vaccination and SARS-CoV-2 variants. The table came from immunoSEQ multiplex PCR; TCRdb's copy has only in-frame clones and leaves some out. Counted here are 350,000 to 450,000 clones, approximately 90% occurring once; the ten biggest clones make up over 1.5%. Treatment in this sample: some 20 received Ad26.COV2.S at low or high dose, single or two shots; five or six received placebo; per-sample allocation not given. The samples date from day 63 after the first vaccine or placebo injection. The sample was peripheral blood, taken in a trial of Ad26.COV2.S vaccine versus placebo. The receptors shown here come from a person aged 18-65 years who received the Ad26.COV2.S COVID-19 vaccine or a placebo.

CDR3 in amino acids: CASSRGLAEYEQYF. For the CDR3, the DNA is TGTGCCAGCAGCCGGGGACTAGCGGAGTACGAGCAGTACTTC. The chain has TRBV7-8 and TRBJ2-7; 11 bases fit TRBD2. V dropped 5 bases and J dropped 4; count of bases not matched to a gene: 4. The CDR3 runs 14 residues. Germline CDR1 reads SGHVS; CDR2 reads FQNEAQ.

This chain links TRBV15 with TRBJ1-3; TRBD1 might be the D (5 bases). The CDR3 is made up of 13 amino acids. V dropped 4 bases and J dropped 10 bases, with 14 bases sitting between them. Germline CDR1 is LNHNV and CDR2 is YYDKDF (reference sequence). The CDR3 protein is CATSKGQAGTIYF. CDR3 bases: TGTGCCACCAGCAAGGGGCAGGCCGGGACCATATATTTT.

This clone was seen once. The chain joins TRBV5-1 to TRBJ1-6; D remains unclear. This CDR3 contains 14 residues. CDR1 and CDR2 from the germline V gene are SGHRS and YFSETQ. The germline V and J ends were trimmed by 3 bases and 5 bases, with 9 bases remaining between them. The CDR3 is CASSSGRDNSPLHF. CDR3 nucleotides: TGCGCCAGCAGCTCCGGACGGGATAATTCACCCCTCCACTTT.

The chain carries TRBV12-3 or TRBV12-4 and TRBJ1-1; the D is unclear. CDR3 length: 11 residues. The V end lost 8 bases, the J end lost 4 bases, and 8 bases lay between the germline ends. CDR3 coding DNA: TGTGCCAGCCTCCGTAGCACTGAAGCTTTCTTT. Translation gives CASLRSTEAFF.

The rearrangement joins TRBV5-4 to TRBJ1-6; TRBD1 is a possible D gene (5 bases). This CDR3 region has 14 residues. The germline CDR1 and CDR2 sequences are SGHNT and YYREEE (reference sequence). V gave up 7 bases and J gave up 7 bases, with 15 bases separating them. CDR3 in amino acids: CASSKKGVNSPLHF. The CDR3 DNA is TGTGCCAGCTCCAAAAAAGGGGTCAATTCACCCCTCCACTTT.

The V gene is TRBV19, the J gene TRBJ2-5, with 7 bases that match TRBD1. The trim removed 8 bases at V and 5 bases at J, leaving 8 bases unmatched. There are 13 residues in the CDR3. Germline V gene sequence: CDR1 LNHDA, CDR2 SQIVND (reference sequence). CDR3 amino acids: CASANRGGETQYF. CDR3 nucleotide sequence: TGTGCCAGTGCCAACAGGGGTGGGGAGACCCAGTACTTC.

The rearrangement joins TRBV5-4 to TRBJ1-2; tentatively, D is TRBD1 (6 bases). The germline V and J ends were trimmed by 3 bases and 8 bases, with 20 bases remaining between them. The germline V gene encodes CDR1 SGHNT and CDR2 YYREEE (reference sequence). The CDR3 contains 15 residues. The CDR3: CASSSGLTGSLGYTF. For the CDR3, the DNA is TGTGCCAGCAGCTCGGGCCTAACAGGGTCCCTAGGCTACACCTTC.

The V and J genes are TRBV25-1 and TRBJ1-4; no firm D call. V lost 4 bases, J lost 14 bases, and 14 bases lay in between. This CDR3 is 12 amino acids long. Germline-derived CDR1 and CDR2 are MGHDK and SYGVNS. CDR3 sequence: CASSAPHGGLFF. The CDR3 DNA reads as TGTGCCAGCAGTGCTCCGCACGGAGGTCTGTTTTTT.

This clone has only a few counts. The chain couples TRBV30 to TRBJ2-3; D tentatively fits TRBD1 or TRBD2 (6 bases each). Deletions cut 2 bases from V and 4 bases from J, with 19 bases between. The germline V gene has CDR1 GTSNPN and CDR2 SVGIG (reference sequence). The CDR3 consists of 16 residues. CDR3 nucleotide sequence: TGTGCCTGGAGTTCGCCTGCGGGAAGGGGGTCAGATACGCAGTATTTT. Encoded protein: CAWSSPAGRGSDTQYF.

The chain carries TRBV4-2 and TRBJ2-1, with 10 bases identical to TRBD2. The germline V gene encodes CDR1 LGHNA and CDR2 YNFKEQ. CDR3 size: 14 residues. V was pared by 0 bases and J by 14 bases, with 7 bases of the junction left unmatched. In DNA, the CDR3 is TGTGCCAGCAGCCAAGATCAAACTAGCGGGACGGAGTTCTTC. As protein: CASSQDQTSGTEFF.

On this clone itself: This sample also contains other DNA sequences that code for the same CDR3. The chain combines TRBV7-9 with TRBJ2-7; D gene unclear. This CDR3 has 12 amino acids. V was pared by 2 bases and J by 3 bases, with 5 bases between. CDR1 is SEHNR, CDR2 FQNEAQ, per germline (reference sequence). CDR3 DNA sequence: TGTGCCAGCAGCTTAAACAGCTACGAGCAGTACTTC. Its protein product is CASSLNSYEQYF. The full variable domain, with the rest looked up from reference TRBV7-9 and TRBJ2-7, is DTGVSQNPRHKITKRGQNVTFRCDPISEHNRLYWYRQTLGQGPEFLTYFQNEAQLEKSRLLSDRFSAERPKGSFSTLEIQRTEQGDSAMYLCASSLNSYEQYFGPGTRLTVT.

This chain uses TRBV7-8 with TRBJ1-1; 7 bases map to TRBD1. The CDR3 contains 17 residues. V lost 5 bases to trimming and J lost 3 bases; unmatched junction nucleotides: 15. Per germline, CDR1 SGHVS and CDR2 FQNEAQ. CDR3: CASSRDRVRERDTEAFF. Here the CDR3 DNA reads TGTGCCAGCAGCCGCGACAGGGTGAGAGAAAGAGACACTGAAGCTTTCTTT.

This chain connects TRBV27 to TRBJ1-3; 9 nucleotides line up with TRBD1. The CDR3 covers 15 residues. The V gene end was trimmed by 5 bases and the J gene end by 2 bases; junction bases not matched to a gene: 4. Germline loops: CDR1 MNHEY, CDR2 SMNVEV (reference sequence). The CDR3 loop is CASSLNRGPGNTIYF. For the CDR3, the DNA is TGTGCCAGCAGTCTAAACAGGGGGCCTGGAAACACCATATATTTT.

This clone was recorded only once. The chain employs TRBV11-3 and TRBJ2-1, with 8 bases fitting TRBD2. Germline loops: CDR1 SGHNT, CDR2 YENEEA. The V gene end was trimmed by 2 bases and the J gene end by 9 bases; junction bases not matched to a gene: 15. This CDR3 is 17 amino acids long. In DNA form, the CDR3 reads TGTGCCAGCAGCTTACAACTAGCGGCAGTCAAGGGAGGTGAGCAGTTCTTC. It codes for CASSLQLAAVKGGEQFF. Based on the CDR3 plus reference TRBV11-3 and TRBJ2-1, the full variable domain is EAGVVQSPRYKIIEKKQPVAFWCNPISGHNTLYWYLQNLGQGPELLIRYENEEAVDDSQLPKDRFSAERLKGVDSTLKIQPAELGDSAVYLCASSLQLAAVKGGEQFFGPGTRLTVL.

The rearrangement joins TRBV6-2 or TRBV6-3 to TRBJ2-7; weak D call: TRBD2 (5 bases). V dropped 4 bases and J dropped 1 base, with 26 bases sitting between them. Per the germline V gene, CDR1 is MNHEY and CDR2 is SVGEGT. The CDR3 is made up of 19 amino acids. The CDR3 sequence is CASSSTASLLGLLSYEQYF. CDR3 DNA: TGTGCCAGCAGTTCAACTGCCTCTCTCCTTGGACTCCTTTCCTACGAGCAGTACTTC.

The chain has TRBV29-1 and TRBJ1-1, with 7 bases that match TRBD1. V was clipped by 1 base and J by 7 bases; unmatched bases: 12. Germline V gene sequence: CDR1 SQVTM, CDR2 ANQGSEA. The CDR3 is 15 residues long. CDR3 amino acids: CSVEGTGTEAFEAFF. CDR3 DNA: TGCAGCGTTGAAGGGACCGGGACAGAAGCCTTTGAAGCTTTCTTT.

The chain joins TRBV2 to TRBJ1-6, with 7 positions matching TRBD1. After removal of 7 bases from V and 10 bases from J, the junction contained 4 bases not matched to a gene. CDR1 and CDR2 (germline): SNHLY, FYNNEI. The CDR3 is made up of 12 amino acids. CDR3 amino acids: CASMTGPSPLHF. CDR3 bases: TGTGCCAGCATGACAGGGCCCTCACCCCTCCACTTT.

This clone was observed a single time. The gene calls are TRBV3-1 (or the pseudogene TRBV3-2) and TRBJ2-3, with D possibly TRBD2 on 6 matching bases. The length of the CDR3 is 16 residues. V shed 4 bases and J shed 1 base, with 15 bases lying between them. Germline CDR1 LGHDT, CDR2 YNNKEL (reference sequence). As DNA, the CDR3 is TGTGCCAGCAGCCTCACTGGGGGGATCGGCACAGATACGCAGTATTTT. Translation gives CASSLTGGIGTDTQYF.

The rearrangement uses TRBV27 and TRBJ2-5; D is unresolved. The CDR3 sequence is 13 residues long. V lost 5 bases, J lost 2 bases, and 9 bases lay in between. The germline V gene has CDR1 MNHEY and CDR2 SMNVEV (reference sequence). Here the CDR3 reads CASSIGRQETQYF. As DNA, the CDR3 is TGTGCCAGCAGTATAGGACGGCAAGAGACCCAGTACTTC.

The CDR3 is CASSEGQKNIQYF. The CDR3 DNA reads TGTGCCAGCAGCGAGGGACAGAAAAACATTCAGTACTTC. The chain uses TRBV6-6 and TRBJ2-4; 7 nucleotides line up with TRBD1. With 6 bases clipped from V and 4 bases from J, the junction kept 3 bases outside the gene matches. The germline gives CDR1 MNHNY, CDR2 SVGAGI (reference sequence). The CDR3 loop spans 13 amino acids.

V usage is TRBV30 and J usage is TRBJ1-3, with D unclear. The germline gives CDR1 GTSNPN, CDR2 SVGIG (reference sequence). This CDR3 is built from 12 residues. The V end lost 0 bases, the J end lost 9 bases, and 9 bases lay between the germline ends. The CDR3 DNA reads as TGTGCCTGGAGTGTCAGTGTTTCCACCATATATTTT. This encodes CAWSVSVSTIYF. The full variable domain, completed using reference TRBV30 and TRBJ1-3, is SQTIHQWPATLVQPVGSPLSLECTVEGTSNPNLYWYRQAAGRGLQLLFYSVGIGQISSEVPQNLSASRPQDRQFILSSKKLLLSDSGFYLCAWSVSVSTIYFGEGSWLTVV.